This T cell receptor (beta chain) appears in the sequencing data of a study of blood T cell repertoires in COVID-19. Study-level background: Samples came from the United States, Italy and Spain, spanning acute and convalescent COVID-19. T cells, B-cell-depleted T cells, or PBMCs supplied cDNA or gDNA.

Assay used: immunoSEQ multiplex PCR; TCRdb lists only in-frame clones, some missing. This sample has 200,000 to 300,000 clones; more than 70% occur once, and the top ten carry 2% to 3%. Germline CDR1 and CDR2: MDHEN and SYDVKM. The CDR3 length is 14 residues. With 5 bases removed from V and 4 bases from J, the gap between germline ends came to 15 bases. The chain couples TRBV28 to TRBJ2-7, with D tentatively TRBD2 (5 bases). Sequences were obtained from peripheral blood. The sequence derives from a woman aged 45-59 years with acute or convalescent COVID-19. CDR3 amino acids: CASSPRGGRYEQYF. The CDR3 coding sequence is TGTGCCAGCAGTCCTCGGGGTGGTCGGTACGAGCAGTACTTC.